These 18 T cell receptor beta chains were all obtained from the same sample, sequenced in a study of blood T cell repertoires in COVID-19 (dated by TCRdb to 2018 to 2021). Library preparation used the immunoSEQ multiplex PCR assay. The table was pulled from immuneACCESS by TCRdb, which kept in-frame rearrangements only. Such tables lose some clones; where checked, under half of the loss comes from unresolved V genes, and the rest has no known cause. The sample records 120,000 to 150,000 clones, around 87% of which are singletons. The top ten clones comprise roughly 35% of the sample. Sequencing was done on a sample of peripheral blood. The receptors were gathered from a man in his fifties or sixties who had recovered from COVID-19.

J is TRBJ2-3 and V is TRBV5-4; 10 bases match TRBD2. The germline V gene has CDR1 SGHNT and CDR2 YYREEE (reference sequence). V lost 4 bases to trimming and J lost 5 bases; unmatched junction nucleotides: 7. The CDR3 sequence is 15 residues long. CDR3 in amino acids: CASSHSGTSEDTQYF. The DNA for the CDR3 is TGTGCCAGCAGCCATTCCGGGACTAGCGAAGATACGCAGTATTTT. Drawing the rest from reference TRBV5-4 and TRBJ2-3, the complete variable domain is ETGVTQSPTHLIKTRGQQVTLRCSSQSGHNTVSWYQQALGQGPQFIFQYYREEENGRGNFPPRFSGLQFPNYSSELNVNALELDDSALYLCASSHSGTSEDTQYFGPGTRLTVL.

The J gene is TRBJ1-2, the V gene TRBV16, with 9 bases fitting TRBD1. The CDR3 loop spans 15 amino acids. Germline V gene data show CDR1 as KGHSY and CDR2 as FQNENV. V shed 4 bases, J shed 6 bases, and the junction held 9 bases outside the gene matches. CDR3 protein: CASSLLDRGADGYTF. The CDR3 DNA reads TGTGCCAGCAGCCTGTTGGACAGGGGCGCGGATGGCTACACCTTC.

The rearrangement uses TRBV18 and TRBJ2-7; 12 nucleotides align to TRBD2. This CDR3 comprises 16 residues. V lost 1 base to trimming and J lost 6 bases; unmatched junction nucleotides: 7. Germline V gene sequence: CDR1 KGHSH, CDR2 LQKENI. The CDR3 bases are TGTGCCAGCTCACCACGCGCTAGCGGGGGGGCCGGCGAGCAGTACTTC. It codes for CASSPRASGGAGEQYF.

The chain employs TRBV12-2 and TRBJ2-2; the table gives TRBD2 as D, unverified against the DNA. TRBV12-2 is a documented pseudogene. The CDR3 has 20 residues. The CDR3 here is CASRLLTPGLAGPRSGELFF. Here the CDR3 DNA reads TGTGCAAGTCGCTTACTAACACCTGGACTAGCGGGACCACGGTCCGGGGAGCTGTTTTTT.

The chain recombines TRBV19 with TRBJ1-2; D possibly corresponds to TRBD1 (6 bases). This CDR3 is 12 amino acids long. V lost 7 bases to trimming and J lost 1 base, with 7 bases between them. CDR1 LNHDA and CDR2 SQIVND come from the germline V gene (reference sequence). The CDR3 DNA is TGTGCCAGTACACAGGGTAACTATGGCTACACCTTC. Encoded protein: CASTQGNYGYTF.

This clone was found once. This chain joins TRBV3-1 (or the pseudogene TRBV3-2) and TRBJ2-7, with 7 bases that match TRBD2. Germline values: CDR1 LGHDT, CDR2 YNNKEL (reference sequence). J gave up 1 base and V 5 bases, and 5 bases lay outside the gene matches. This CDR3 has 14 amino acids. The DNA of the CDR3 is TGTGCCAGCAGCTCCGGGACTACGTCCTACGAGCAGTACTTC. Translating gives CASSSGTTSYEQYF.

The chain uses TRBV2 and TRBJ1-3, with 9 bases matching TRBD1. J was trimmed by 0 bases and V by 3 bases; bases with no gene match: 3. The CDR3 has 16 residues. Per germline, CDR1 SNHLY and CDR2 FYNNEI. This CDR3 is CASSDDRGYSGNTIYF. The CDR3 bases are TGTGCCAGCAGTGACGACAGGGGGTACTCTGGAAACACCATATATTTT.

The genes are TRBV6-5 and TRBJ2-7; perhaps TRBD2 as D (6 bases). Germline V lookup: CDR1 MNHEY, CDR2 SVGAGI. This CDR3 has 14 residues. V dropped 4 bases and J dropped 2 bases, with 12 bases sitting between them. CDR3 protein: CASSFDWGAYEQYF. CDR3 nucleotides: TGTGCCAGCAGTTTTGATTGGGGGGCCTACGAGCAGTACTTC.

The V and J genes are TRBV7-9 and TRBJ1-2; 9 nucleotides line up with TRBD1. Germline-derived CDR1 and CDR2 are SEHNR and FQNEAQ (reference sequence). The V gene end was trimmed by 5 bases and the J gene end by 6 bases; junction bases not matched to a gene: 4. This CDR3 region has 13 residues. The CDR3 DNA follows: TGTGCCAGCAGCGGCGGGACAGGGAATGGCTACACCTTC. Translated: CASSGGTGNGYTF.

J is TRBJ1-6 and V is TRBV6-4, with TRBD1 matching over 8 bases. The CDR3 is 14 residues long. CDR1 is MRHNA, CDR2 SNTAGT, per germline. V lost 6 bases and J lost 8; bases outside the gene matches: 6. The CDR3, as DNA: TGTGCCAGCAGCGCCGACAGGGGTTATTCACCCCTCCACTTT. Translated, it gives CASSADRGYSPLHF.

The CDR3 coding sequence is TGTGCCAGCAGGCGGGGGGGCTCCTACGAGCAGTACTTC. Translating it yields CASRRGGSYEQYF. The chain carries TRBV12-3 or TRBV12-4 and TRBJ2-7; 9 positions match TRBD2. V was clipped by 6 bases and J by 0 bases; unmatched bases: 0. This CDR3 region has 13 residues.

The genes are TRBV11-3 and TRBJ1-1; D is ambiguous. The V gene lost 2 bases and the J gene lost 4 bases, with 14 bases spanning the gap. The germline V gene has CDR1 SGHNT and CDR2 YENEEA. The CDR3 extends over 15 amino acids. This chain's CDR3 is CASSLSWKGSTEAFF. CDR3 nucleotides: TGTGCCAGCAGCTTATCCTGGAAAGGGAGCACTGAAGCTTTCTTT.

The V and J genes are TRBV14 and TRBJ2-7; D call uncertain. The CDR3 spans 15 residues. Trimming pared 1 base from V and 1 base from J, leaving 11 bases between. Germline V gene data show CDR1 as SGHDN and CDR2 as FVKESK. The CDR3 sequence: CASSQAPIVSYEQYF. The CDR3 DNA reads as TGTGCCAGCAGCCAAGCCCCCATTGTGTCCTACGAGCAGTACTTC.

This clone was found a few times. The gene calls are TRBV15 and TRBJ1-3; tentatively, D is TRBD1 (6 bases). The CDR3 totals 15 residues. Germline CDR1 reads LNHNV; CDR2 reads YYDKDF (reference sequence). V shed 0 bases and J shed 3 bases, with 9 bases lying between them. CDR3 nucleotide sequence: TGTGCCACCAGCAGAGATACCAGGGGTGGAAACACCATATATTTT. Amino acids: CATSRDTRGGNTIYF.

The V call is TRBV6-5, the J call TRBJ1-1; D possibly corresponds to TRBD1 (6 bases). The germline CDR1 and CDR2 sequences are MNHEY and SVGAGI. The germline V and J ends were trimmed by 5 bases and 4 bases, with 17 bases remaining between them. The CDR3 length is 15 residues. This chain's CDR3 is CASSNGGAGGTEAFF. The CDR3, as DNA: TGTGCCAGCAGTAACGGGGGGGCGGGTGGCACTGAAGCTTTCTTT.

This clone has a single count. The chain uses TRBV5-4 and TRBJ2-7, with 7 bases that match TRBD1. J was trimmed by 5 bases and V by 4 bases; bases with no gene match: 12. Per germline, CDR1 SGHNT and CDR2 YYREEE (reference sequence). The CDR3 covers 15 residues. As DNA, the CDR3 is TGTGCCAGCAGCATTGACAGGGCGGCTTTGGACGAGCAGTACTTC. Its protein product is CASSIDRAALDEQYF.

The rearrangement links TRBV3-1 (or the pseudogene TRBV3-2) to TRBJ1-4, with TRBD1 identical over 8 bases. CDR1 is LGHDT, CDR2 YNNKEL, per germline (reference sequence). The CDR3 runs to 14 residues. With 2 bases clipped from V and 10 bases from J, the junction kept 6 bases outside the gene matches. CDR3 sequence reads: CASSQLRTGGKLFF. Here the CDR3 DNA reads TGTGCCAGCAGCCAACTTCGCACAGGGGGAAAACTGTTTTTT.

The chain links TRBV11-2 to TRBJ2-3; 7 bases are a match to TRBD2. Germline CDR1 reads SGHAT; CDR2 reads FQNNGV. The CDR3 spans 15 residues. V lost 0 bases, J lost 2 bases, and 2 bases stayed unmatched. CDR3 residues: CASSLDGGFTDTQYF. CDR3 nucleotide sequence: TGTGCCAGCAGCTTAGACGGGGGGTTCACAGATACGCAGTATTTT.